Following are 27 T cell receptor beta chains from one sample sequenced in a study of blood T cells in healthy people across ages. The authors ran a second PCR of 7 to 11 cycles using a sample-barcoded 5' primer and a J-beta primer mix. One entry per CDR3 protein results from TCRdb running MiXCR on the 5' RACE reads. This sample has more than 900,000 distinct CDR3 sequences, with approximately 32% found just once. In addition, the sample was reused for a study of T cells of mothers and their children.

The material sequenced was blood. These receptors all stem from a woman aged 40 to 50 in good health.

The rearrangement joins TRBV20-1 to TRBJ1-2, with 7 bases fitting TRBD1. The ends lost 5 bases at V and 0 bases at J; junction bases unmatched: 3. This CDR3 has 13 residues. CDR1 is DFQATT, CDR2 SNEGSKA, per germline (reference sequence). CDR3 sequence reads: CSAWGTANYGYTF. The CDR3 DNA reads TGCAGTGCTTGGGGGACAGCTAACTATGGCTACACCTTC.

With regard to this clonotype: One base away lies a much larger clone, so this may be a sequencing read error. The rearrangement uses TRBV7-9 and TRBJ2-3; 9 nucleotides match TRBD1. Germline lookup yields CDR1 SEHNR and CDR2 FQNEAQ (reference sequence). The CDR3 is made up of 15 amino acids. The ends lost 4 bases at V and 2 bases at J; junction bases unmatched: 4. CDR3 loop: CASSSGTGPTDTQYF. CDR3 DNA sequence: TGTGCCAGCAGCTCCGGGACAGGGCCCACAGATACGCAGTATTTT.

The CDR3 DNA reads TGTGCCACCCGGGACAGGGCAGACGAGCAGTACTTC. Amino acids: CATRDRADEQYF. V is TRBV19 and J is TRBJ2-7; 9 bases line up with TRBD1. Germline assignment: CDR1 LNHDA and CDR2 SQIVND (reference sequence). This CDR3 is built from 12 residues. Unmatched junction bases numbered 6, after V lost 10 bases and J lost 5 bases.

CDR3: CASSPGLRGNQPQHF. For the CDR3, the DNA is TGTGCCAGCTCACCAGGGCTCCGTGGCAATCAGCCCCAGCATTTT. The rearrangement links TRBV18 to TRBJ1-5; no clear D gene. The CDR3 is made up of 15 amino acids. With 2 bases removed from V and 2 bases from J, the gap between germline ends came to 10 bases. The germline V gene encodes CDR1 KGHSH and CDR2 LQKENI.

The chain is built from TRBV27 and TRBJ2-3, with D hard to call. The CDR3 runs 17 residues. Germline V lookup: CDR1 MNHEY, CDR2 SMNVEV (reference sequence). The germline V and J ends were trimmed by 5 bases and 0 bases, with 18 bases remaining between them. Here the CDR3 DNA reads TGTGCCAGCAGTCCACGGAGCCCTCCCCTTAGCACAGATACGCAGTATTTT. Translating it yields CASSPRSPPLSTDTQYF.

The V gene is TRBV2, the J gene TRBJ2-7; weak D call: TRBD2 (6 bases). The CDR3 has 14 amino acids. Germline V gives CDR1 SNHLY, CDR2 FYNNEI. V lost 6 bases and J lost 2, with 14 bases in between. CDR3 sequence reads: CASSTGGIAYEQYF. CDR3 in DNA: TGTGCCAGCAGCACTGGGGGGATCGCCTACGAGCAGTACTTC. Complete variable domain (other parts from reference TRBV2 and TRBJ2-7): EPEVTQTPSHQVTQMGQEVILRCVPISNHLYFYWYRQILGQKVEFLVSFYNNEISEKSEIFDDQFSVERPDGSNFTLKIRSTKLEDSAMYFCASSTGGIAYEQYFGPGTRLTVT.

The table lists this clonotype with a few counts. The V call is TRBV2, the J call TRBJ2-4; tentatively, D is TRBD2 (6 bases). The J call may be incorrect, as the DNA end agrees better with TRBJ2-7. The CDR3 has 12 residues. The germline gives CDR1 SNHLY, CDR2 FYNNEI. CDR3 sequence: CASNRVEGEQYF. In DNA form, the CDR3 reads TGTGCCAGCAACCGGGTGGAGGGCGAGCAGTACTTC.

As to this clonotype: An end of the junction differs from the germline gene, which may be a read error. The rearrangement joins TRBV29-1 to TRBJ2-3; D may be TRBD1 or TRBD2 (5 bases each). The CDR3 runs 16 residues. CDR1 and CDR2 (germline): SQVTM, ANQGSEA. CDR3 in DNA: TGCAGCGTTGAAGACAACGGGGCAATAAGTTCAGATACGCGGTATTTT. It is translated as CSVEDNGAISSDTRYF.

This clonotype appeared many times. The CDR3 reads CASSTVGQGYEQYF. The CDR3, as DNA: TGTGCCAGCTCCACGGTGGGACAGGGCTACGAGCAGTACTTC. The chain joins TRBV12-3 or TRBV12-4 to TRBJ2-7; TRBD1 matches 9 bases. J lost 3 bases, V lost 8 bases, and 8 bases had no gene match. The CDR3 length is 14 residues.

This clonotype has a handful of counts. The chain links TRBV7-2 to TRBJ1-1; the match to TRBD1 covers 9 bases. This CDR3 has 15 residues. Germline CDR1 reads SGHTA; CDR2 reads FQGNSA. Trimming at V came to 5 bases and at J to 5 bases, leaving 9 bases not matched to a gene. In DNA, the CDR3 is TGTGCCAGCAGCCCCCAGGGACAGGGTATGACTGAAGCTTTCTTT. This translates into CASSPQGQGMTEAFF.

The sample holds a few counts of this clonotype. The chain links TRBV12-3 or TRBV12-4 to TRBJ1-1, with unresolved D. The CDR3 is made up of 13 amino acids. V was trimmed by 5 bases and J by 4 bases, leaving 11 bases between them. The CDR3 sequence: CASSQLQSTEAFF. The CDR3 nucleotides read TGTGCCAGCAGTCAACTGCAGTCCACTGAAGCTTTCTTT.

This clonotype was seen ten or more times. The CDR3 loop reads CASSSPDRSYGYEQYF. The CDR3 coding sequence is TGCGCCAGCAGCTCACCGGACAGATCCTATGGCTACGAGCAGTACTTC. The V gene is TRBV5-1, the J gene TRBJ2-7; maybe TRBD1 (6 bases). Germline lookup yields CDR1 SGHRS and CDR2 YFSETQ. This CDR3 contains 16 residues. Deletions cut 3 bases from V and 3 bases from J, with 19 bases between.

This clonotype was seen repeatedly, ten times or more. V is TRBV6-5 and J is TRBJ2-7, with 9 bases aligning to TRBD2. The CDR3 runs to 14 residues. Germline CDR1 and CDR2: MNHEY and SVGAGI. V was clipped by 5 bases and J by 5 bases; unmatched bases: 7. The CDR3 nucleotides are TGTGCCAGCAGTCCGGCGGGGGGGCCAGACGAGCAGTACTTC. Protein sequence: CASSPAGGPDEQYF.

J is TRBJ2-3 and V is TRBV9; 10 bases match TRBD2. This CDR3 region has 15 residues. The V gene's germline CDR1 is SGDLS and CDR2 YYNGEE. Trimming at V came to 2 bases and at J to 4 bases, leaving 4 bases not matched to a gene. DNA for the CDR3: TGTGCCAGCAGCGTTTCTAGCGGGGGTCCAGATACGCAGTATTTT. It yields the protein CASSVSSGGPDTQYF.

The genes are TRBV7-9 and TRBJ1-4; 10 bases line up with TRBD1. From germline, CDR1 is SEHNR and CDR2 FQNEAQ (reference sequence). This CDR3 comprises 16 residues. V trimming: 5 bases; J trimming: 6 bases; junction bases outside the gene matches: 9. CDR3 bases: TGTGCCAGCAGCATAACGGATGGACAGGGGGATGAAAAACTGTTTTTT. It specifies CASSITDGQGDEKLFF.

For this clonotype: A much more abundant neighbour one base away suggests this may be a read error. A read error is likely, as this CDR3 ends without the conserved phenylalanine or tryptophan. The chain employs TRBV9 and TRBJ2-5, with D tentatively TRBD1 or TRBD2 (6 bases each). Deletions cut 2 bases from V and 2 bases from J, with 13 bases between. The CDR3 covers 15 residues. CDR1 SGDLS and CDR2 YYNGEE come from the germline V gene. The DNA of the CDR3 is TGTGCCAGCAGCGTCGCGGGGACACTGCAAGAGACCCAGTACGTC. Translating it yields CASSVAGTLQETQYV.

This chain connects TRBV28 to TRBJ1-1; 7 bases agree with TRBD1. CDR1 is MDHEN, CDR2 SYDVKM, per germline. V dropped 3 bases and J dropped 7; count of bases not matched to a gene: 11. This CDR3 is 15 amino acids long. Here the CDR3 DNA reads TGTGCCAGCAGTTTTCGAGACAGGGCGGGGGGTGAAGCTTTCTTT. Residues: CASSFRDRAGGEAFF.

The gene calls are TRBV7-9 and TRBJ2-3, with no clear D. Germline loops: CDR1 SEHNR, CDR2 FQNEAQ (reference sequence). The CDR3 has 12 amino acids. The V and J ends lost 5 bases and 8 bases respectively, with 11 bases between them. CDR3 coding DNA: TGTGCCAGCAGCGAAAATGAGATTACGCAGTATTTT. Encoded protein: CASSENEITQYF.

This clonotype was seen a few times. This chain joins TRBV4-3 and TRBJ1-5, with 11 positions matching TRBD1. CDR3 size: 16 residues. Germline-derived CDR1 and CDR2 are LGHNA and YSLEER. The J segment lost 6 bases and the V segment lost 1 base, leaving 5 bases of the junction unmatched. CDR3 sequence: CASSQGAGTGGQPQHF. In nucleotides, the CDR3 is TGCGCCAGCAGCCAAGGGGCCGGGACAGGGGGTCAGCCCCAGCATTTT.

This clonotype was counted a few times. This chain uses TRBV6-6 with TRBJ2-7; tentative D call: TRBD2 (6 bases). The germline CDR1 and CDR2 sequences are MNHNY and SVGAGI (reference sequence). V lost 5 bases to trimming and J lost 5 bases, with 16 bases between them. The CDR3 is 14 residues long. The CDR3 loop reads CASSKTSGLHEQYF. The CDR3, as DNA: TGTGCCAGCAGTAAAACTTCCGGACTACACGAGCAGTACTTC.

Many counts were recorded for this clonotype. V is TRBV27 and J is TRBJ2-4; the D gene is possibly TRBD1 (6 bases). The ends were cut back, 1 base at V and 4 bases at J, with 23 bases in the middle. Per germline, CDR1 MNHEY and CDR2 SMNVEV (reference sequence). CDR3 size: 19 residues. CDR3: CASSLYGRGMTSEKNIQYF. The DNA of the CDR3 is TGTGCCAGCAGTTTATACGGCAGGGGAATGACGAGTGAGAAAAACATTCAGTACTTC.

This clonotype was observed many times. The V gene is TRBV20-1, the J gene TRBJ2-6, with unresolved D. Per germline, CDR1 DFQATT and CDR2 SNEGSKA (reference sequence). The V gene lost 1 base and the J gene lost 1 base, with 11 bases spanning the gap. The CDR3 is made up of 16 amino acids. CDR3 loop: CSARVTQKSGANVLTF. For the CDR3, the DNA is TGCAGTGCTAGAGTCACCCAGAAGTCTGGGGCCAACGTCCTGACTTTC.

In this sample, this clonotype turned up many times. The CDR3 coding sequence is TGCGCCAGCAGCCAAGCGACAGGCTACTACGAGCAGTACTTC. Its protein is CASSQATGYYEQYF. This chain joins TRBV4-1 and TRBJ2-7; perhaps TRBD1 as D (6 bases). V dropped 1 base and J dropped 3 bases, with 10 bases sitting between them. CDR3 length: 14 residues. Germline V CDR1 and CDR2: MGHRA, YSYEKL.

This clonotype was observed many times. CDR3 loop: CASSANSGTNTDTQYF. The CDR3 DNA reads TGTGCCAGCAGCGCCAATAGCGGGACAAACACAGATACGCAGTATTTT. The V gene is TRBV6-4, the J gene TRBJ2-3; TRBD2 agrees at 8 bases. Trimming removed 6 bases from V and 2 bases from J; junction bases left unmatched: 10. The germline gives CDR1 MRHNA, CDR2 SNTAGT. This CDR3 spans 16 amino acids.

This clonotype was found a few times. DNA of the CDR3: TGTGCCAGCAGCATAGTTGTAGCGGGGGCCTACAATGAGCAGTTCTTC. This translates into CASSIVVAGAYNEQFF. The chain combines TRBV7-9 with TRBJ2-1; 9 bases align to TRBD2. This CDR3 has 16 residues. In germline, CDR1 is SEHNR, CDR2 FQNEAQ (reference sequence). The V segment lost 5 bases and the J segment 2 bases; nucleotides outside the gene matches: 7. Drawing the rest from reference TRBV7-9 and TRBJ2-1, the complete variable domain is DTGVSQNPRHKITKRGQNVTFRCDPISEHNRLYWYRQTLGQGPEFLTYFQNEAQLEKSRLLSDRFSAERPKGSFSTLEIQRTEQGDSAMYLCASSIVVAGAYNEQFFGPGTRLTVL.

The sample holds many counts of this clonotype. The V gene is TRBV5-1, the J gene TRBJ2-7; D may be TRBD2 (5 bases). This CDR3 contains 15 residues. V was clipped by 0 bases and J by 1 base, with 11 bases between them. Germline V lookup: CDR1 SGHRS, CDR2 YFSETQ. In DNA form, the CDR3 reads TGCGCCAGCAGCTTGGCCCCTGGACTTTCCTACGAGCAGTACTTC. The encoded protein is CASSLAPGLSYEQYF.

The rearrangement joins TRBV28 to TRBJ1-1; D perhaps matches TRBD1 (6 bases). Per the germline V gene, CDR1 is MDHEN and CDR2 is SYDVKM. This CDR3 has 16 amino acids. V gave up 6 bases and J gave up 1 base, with 18 bases separating them. The CDR3 nucleotides read TGTGCCAGCAGAACGCAGGGGACGCGCAGGAACACTGAAGCTTTCTTT. This translates into CASRTQGTRRNTEAFF.